Shown below are 3 T cell receptor beta chains from a single sample sequenced in a study of identical twins. TCRdb reprocessed the 5' RACE reads via MiXCR and lists one record per CDR3 protein. The profile shows approximately 260,000 distinct CDR3 sequences, about 9% of them singletons. The same data also contributed to another study, on yellow fever vaccine responses in identical twins.

The source material was CD8+ T cells sorted from blood. Receptor source: a young woman in good health.

V is TRBV6-5 and J is TRBJ2-2; 10 positions agree with TRBD2. Unmatched junction bases numbered 4, after V lost 5 bases and J lost 4 bases. The CDR3 sequence is 15 residues long. Germline V gene data show CDR1 as MNHEY and CDR2 as SVGAGI. The CDR3: CASSLLAGSTGELFF. CDR3 bases: TGTGCCAGCAGTCTACTAGCGGGAAGCACCGGGGAGCTGTTTTTT.

J is TRBJ2-7 and V is TRBV24-1, with a tentative D call TRBD2 (6 bases). There are 17 residues in the CDR3. Trimming removed 5 bases at V and 1 base at J, with 20 bases between. Germline lookup yields CDR1 KGHDR and CDR2 SFDVKD. As DNA, the CDR3 is TGTGCCACCAGTGCATTTTCGGATGAGCGGGCATCCTACGAGCAGTACTTC. This translates into CATSAFSDERASYEQYF.

Many counts were recorded for this clonotype. The J gene is TRBJ2-7, the V gene TRBV27, with D unresolved. V was shortened by 8 bases and J by 0 bases, with 8 bases between the two germline ends. The CDR3 is made up of 12 amino acids. CDR1 is MNHEY, CDR2 SMNVEV, per germline (reference sequence). The CDR3 sequence: CASFSSSYEQYF. The DNA of the CDR3 is TGTGCCAGCTTTTCTAGCTCCTACGAGCAGTACTTC.